The source of this T cell receptor beta chain is a study of blood T cell repertoires in COVID-19. Study as a whole: Specimens from acute and convalescent COVID-19 originated in the United States, Italy and Spain. Sources were T cells, B-cell-depleted T cells, or PBMCs; the material itself was cDNA or gDNA.

The authors' processing: Cell counts per sample came from amplifying reference gene primers. The assay was immunoSEQ multiplex PCR, and TCRdb's table has in-frame clones only and misses some. The V and J calls and clone size were taken over from that table, and D and trimming were inferred from the DNA. The sample includes about 170,000 clones, approximately 81% of them seen just once. Trimming took off 5 bases at V and 8 bases at J, with 12 bases between the two ends. Germline loops: CDR1 SQVTM, CDR2 ANQGSEA. The CDR3 extends over 11 amino acids. Material: peripheral blood. The rearrangement uses TRBV29-1 and TRBJ1-2; maybe TRBD1 (5 bases). The receptor comes from a woman between 65 and 79 years old with COVID-19, enrolled during active disease. The CDR3 spells CSVRAGWGYTF. The CDR3, as DNA: TGCAGCGTTAGGGCAGGGTGGGGCTACACCTTC.